Listed below are T cell receptor beta chains from one sample, sequenced in a study of Ad26.COV2.S vaccination and SARS-CoV-2 variants. The data were produced by immunoSEQ multiplex PCR, yet TCRdb's version contains in-frame clones alone and is incomplete. The table has 350,000 to 450,000 clones, 83% seen once. The input for sequencing was peripheral blood, taken in a trial of Ad26.COV2.S vaccine versus placebo. The source of these receptors is a person between 18 and 60 years old who received the Ad26.COV2.S COVID-19 vaccine or a placebo. Each CDR3 is given with its conserved first and last residue. D genes are given only for firm matches. A row's size may be missing; if present it is once, few, many or a size class.

v_gene	abundance	j_gene	d_gene	CDR3aa	CDR3nt
TRBV5-1	.	TRBJ2-1	TRBD2	CASSSLAGAGNEQFF	TGCGCCAGCAGCTCGCTAGCGGGAGCGGGGAATGAGCAGTTCTTC
TRBV6-6	.	TRBJ1-4	.	CASTERSTNEKLFF	TGTGCCAGCACCGAGCGCTCAACTAATGAAAAACTGTTTTTT
TRBV18	few	TRBJ2-2	.	CASSQRENPGELFF	TGTGCCAGCTCCCAGAGAGAAAATCCCGGGGAGCTGTTTTTT
TRBV19	.	TRBJ1-5	.	CASSITEYSNQPQHF	TGTGCCAGTAGTATAACGGAGTATAGCAATCAGCCCCAGCATTTT
TRBV19	few	TRBJ2-6	TRBD1	CASSIGGGTGAVGANVLTF	TGTGCCAGTAGTATAGGGGGAGGGACAGGGGCTGTTGGGGCCAACGTCCTGACTTTC
TRBV5-6	.	TRBJ2-7	.	CASSFGSYEQYF	TGTGCCAGCAGCTTTGGAAGCTACGAGCAGTACTTC
TRBV7-9	many	TRBJ1-2	.	CASSLDRAGARTF	TGTGCCAGCAGCTTAGATCGGGCAGGCGCTAGGACCTTC
TRBV11-2	.	TRBJ1-4	.	CASSLNREEKLFF	TGTGCCAGCAGCTTAAACAGGGAAGAAAAACTGTTTTTT
TRBV6-1	once	TRBJ2-7	.	CASSEALLGRYYEQYF	TGTGCCAGCAGTGAAGCGCTTCTGGGCCGGTACTACGAGCAGTACTTC
TRBV19	.	TRBJ1-1	.	CASSPTGVSNTEAFF	TGTGCCAGTAGTCCTACGGGGGTTTCGAACACTGAAGCTTTCTTT
TRBV19	.	TRBJ1-5	.	CASSIGQFNQPQHF	TGTGCCAGTAGTATTGGACAGTTCAATCAGCCCCAGCATTTT
TRBV5-4	.	TRBJ1-5	.	CASSSGPERNQPQHF	TGTGCCAGCAGCTCCGGTCCGGAACGCAATCAGCCCCAGCATTTT
TRBV15	.	TRBJ2-3	.	CATSKRASDTDTQYF	TGTGCCACCAGCAAGCGAGCATCCGACACAGATACGCAGTATTTT
TRBV7-2	.	TRBJ2-7	.	CASSLLGSSYEQYF	TGTGCCAGCAGCTTACTCGGGAGCTCCTACGAGCAGTACTTC
TRBV4-1	.	TRBJ2-1	.	CASSLYYNEQFF	TGCGCCAGCAGCCTGTACTACAATGAGCAGTTCTTC
TRBV4-2	.	TRBJ2-7	.	CASSQVRKTYEQYF	TGTGCCAGCAGCCAAGTCCGCAAGACCTACGAGCAGTACTTC
TRBV27	.	TRBJ2-7	TRBD1	CASSSRQGGYEQYF	TGTGCCAGCAGTTCCAGACAGGGGGGCTACGAGCAGTACTTC
TRBV27	.	TRBJ2-7	.	CASSHPGVGGEQYF	TGTGCCAGCAGTCACCCGGGGGTGGGCGGCGAGCAGTACTTC
TRBV27	.	TRBJ1-1	.	CASSQNTEAFF	TGTGCCAGCAGTCAGAACACTGAAGCTTTCTTT
TRBV9	.	TRBJ1-2	TRBD1	CASSADRSYGYTF	TGTGCCAGCAGCGCGGACAGGAGCTATGGCTACACCTTC
TRBV3-1/TRBV3-2	once	TRBJ1-1	TRBD1	CASSQGAGAFF	TGTGCCAGCAGTCAGGGGGCAGGAGCTTTCTTT
TRBV7-9	.	TRBJ1-2	TRBD1	CASSQGGGYGYTF	TGTGCCAGCAGCCAAGGGGGCGGATATGGCTACACCTTC
TRBV5-1	.	TRBJ2-7	TRBD1	CASSPTGAYEQYF	TGCGCCAGCAGCCCGACAGGGGCCTACGAGCAGTACTTC
TRBV29-1	.	TRBJ1-4	.	CSVRGLGGQGKLFF	TGCAGCGTTCGAGGGCTGGGGGGTCAGGGAAAACTGTTTTTT
TRBV19	few	TRBJ1-5	.	CASSITGQTSNQPQHF	TGTGCCAGTAGTATAACGGGGCAGACTAGCAATCAGCCCCAGCATTTT
TRBV2	.	TRBJ2-1	TRBD2	CASSDLAGGNYNEQFF	TGTGCCAGCAGTGACCTAGCGGGGGGGAATTACAATGAGCAGTTCTTC
TRBV15	.	TRBJ2-7	.	CATSREVDTYEQYF	TGTGCCACCAGCAGAGAGGTAGACACCTACGAGCAGTACTTC
TRBV18	.	TRBJ2-3	TRBD2	CASSPQTSGREDTQYF	TGTGCCAGCTCACCACAGACTAGCGGGAGGGAAGATACGCAGTATTTT
TRBV15	.	TRBJ2-1	.	CATSRDLRPEQFF	TGTGCCACCAGCAGAGATCTAAGACCTGAGCAGTTCTTC
TRBV5-5	.	TRBJ1-2	.	CASSLARETVYGYTF	TGTGCCAGCAGCTTGGCCAGGGAAACTGTCTATGGCTACACCTTC
TRBV5-1	.	TRBJ1-6	.	CASSLTTAPSPLHF	TGCGCCAGCAGCCTCACGACAGCGCCGTCACCCCTCCACTTT
TRBV6-1	.	TRBJ1-5	TRBD1	CASSETGSQPQHF	TGTGCCAGCAGTGAGACAGGGAGCCAGCCCCAGCATTTT
TRBV19	.	TRBJ2-1	TRBD1	CASSIGTGLGNEQFF	TGTGCCAGTAGTATCGGGACAGGGCTGGGGAATGAGCAGTTCTTC
TRBV6-5	.	TRBJ2-3	.	CASSYSTDRVTDTQYF	TGTGCCAGCAGTTACTCGACGGACAGAGTCACAGATACGCAGTATTTT
TRBV6-5	.	TRBJ2-7	TRBD2	CASSYWGGSYEQYF	TGTGCCAGCAGTTACTGGGGCGGGAGCTACGAGCAGTACTTC
TRBV6-5	many	TRBJ1-1	.	CASSYGPRAFF	TGTGCCAGCAGTTACGGCCCGAGGGCTTTCTTT
TRBV7-3	.	TRBJ2-6	.	CASSLRLGNTGANVLTF	TGTGCCAGCAGCTTAAGGCTTGGGAATACTGGGGCCAACGTCCTGACTTTC
TRBV6-2/TRBV6-3	.	TRBJ2-1	TRBD1	CASSSFRDRVNEQFF	TGTGCCAGCAGTTCATTCCGGGACAGGGTAAATGAGCAGTTCTTC
TRBV6-2/TRBV6-3	.	TRBJ2-1	TRBD2	CASSTTLAGNYNEQFF	TGTGCCAGCAGTACAACCCTAGCGGGGAATTACAATGAGCAGTTCTTC
TRBV5-8	.	TRBJ2-1	TRBD2	CASSPGGAPYNEQFF	TGTGCCAGCAGCCCGGGGGGGGCCCCCTACAATGAGCAGTTCTTC
TRBV30	.	TRBJ2-7	.	CAWSALVGEQYF	TGTGCCTGGAGTGCTCTCGTCGGGGAGCAGTACTTC
TRBV5-4	.	TRBJ1-6	.	CASSRAEGINSPLHF	TGTGCCAGCAGCCGGGCCGAAGGAATCAATTCACCCCTCCACTTT
TRBV4-2	.	TRBJ2-5	TRBD2	CASSQDQRGGQKTQYF	TGTGCCAGCAGCCAAGACCAGCGGGGGGGCCAAAAGACCCAGTACTTC
TRBV9	few	TRBJ1-6	.	CASSVGGSPLHF	TGTGCCAGCAGCGTAGGAGGATCACCCCTCCACTTT
TRBV3-1/TRBV3-2	.	TRBJ2-7	.	CASSPRGPGTYEQYF	TGTGCCAGCAGCCCCCGGGGCCCGGGGACCTACGAGCAGTACTTC
TRBV4-3	.	TRBJ2-7	TRBD1	CASSQDVLTGKRYEQYF	TGCGCCAGCAGCCAAGATGTCTTGACAGGGAAACGCTACGAGCAGTACTTC
TRBV7-2	.	TRBJ2-5	.	CASSLRQEATQYF	TGTGCCAGCAGCTTAAGACAGGAGGCGACCCAGTACTTC
TRBV5-5	.	TRBJ2-7	.	CASSAREPYEQYF	TGTGCCAGCAGCGCCCGGGAGCCCTACGAGCAGTACTTC
TRBV7-3	.	TRBJ1-5	.	CASSQDHGPQHF	TGTGCCAGCAGCCAAGACCATGGGCCCCAGCATTTT
TRBV27	.	TRBJ2-1	.	CASRLAVLSYNEQFF	TGTGCCAGCAGATTAGCGGTCCTCTCCTACAATGAGCAGTTCTTC
TRBV9	.	TRBJ2-1	TRBD2	CASSVLAGGLDEQFF	TGTGCCAGCAGCGTTCTAGCGGGGGGGCTCGATGAGCAGTTCTTC